Presented here are 18 T cell receptor beta chains from one specimen sequenced in a study of identical twins. TCRdb reprocessed the 5' RACE reads with MiXCR, giving one entry per CDR3 protein. The repertoire holds some 500,000 distinct CDR3 sequences, with approximately 14% as singletons. The same sample was also used in a study of yellow fever vaccine responses in identical twins.

The material sequenced was CD4+ T cells sorted from blood. These receptor sequences come from a woman between 18 and 29 years old in good health.

This clonotype was seen more than once but under ten times. V gene TRBV27 combines with J gene TRBJ2-7, with D perhaps matching TRBD2 (5 bases). The CDR3 is 15 amino acids. Germline V gene sequence: CDR1 MNHEY, CDR2 SMNVEV (reference sequence). The ends were cut back, 2 bases at V and 2 bases at J, with 13 bases in the middle. The CDR3, as DNA: TGTGCCAGCAGTTTACGGGAAGGTCCTACCTACGAGCAGTACTTC. Its protein is CASSLREGPTYEQYF.

This clonotype was detected ten times or more. The V and J genes are TRBV20-1 and TRBJ2-5, with a tentative D call TRBD1 (6 bases). There are 15 residues in the CDR3. Germline loops: CDR1 DFQATT, CDR2 SNEGSKA (reference sequence). V lost 0 bases and J 2 bases, leaving 13 bases between the germline ends. CDR3 in amino acids: CSARDGQRIQETQYF. Written as DNA, the CDR3 is TGCAGTGCTAGAGACGGACAGCGCATTCAAGAGACCCAGTACTTC.

This clonotype was seen at least ten times. The rearrangement joins TRBV24-1 to TRBJ1-5, with D hard to call. V was clipped by 8 bases and J by 11 bases, with 6 bases between them. Per germline, CDR1 KGHDR and CDR2 SFDVKD. CDR3 length: 9 amino acids. The CDR3 sequence is CATIESQHF. As DNA, the CDR3 is TGTGCCACCATAGAGTCCCAGCATTTT.

This clonotype was found a few times. The V and J genes are TRBV13 and TRBJ1-3; D is unresolved. V gave up 2 bases and J gave up 0 bases, with 8 bases separating them. CDR1 is PRHDT and CDR2 is FYEKMQ in the germline V gene (reference sequence). CDR3 length: 15 amino acids. CDR3 coding DNA: TGTGCCAGCAGCTTATGGGGTACCTCTGGAAACACCATATATTTT. Its translation is CASSLWGTSGNTIYF.

The chain carries TRBV5-6 and TRBJ1-1; 9 nucleotides match TRBD1. V was clipped by 3 bases and J by 0 bases; unmatched bases: 3. CDR1 is SGHDT, CDR2 YYEEEE, per germline. The CDR3 length is 15 residues. The CDR3 DNA reads TGTGCCAGCAGCTCGACAGGGGGGATGAACACTGAAGCTTTCTTT. This gives the protein CASSSTGGMNTEAFF.

This sequence joins TRBV9 and TRBJ2-7; possibly TRBD1 for D (5 bases). CDR3 size: 14 residues. Trimming took 2 bases from V and 5 from J, leaving 14 bases between them. Germline CDR1 SGDLS, CDR2 YYNGEE. The CDR3 DNA sequence: TGTGCCAGCAGCGTGGGGCAGGGTTCTAACGAGCAGTACTTC. It encodes CASSVGQGSNEQYF.

This clonotype was seen repeatedly, ten times or more. The chain couples TRBV20-1 to TRBJ2-1; 9 nucleotides line up with TRBD2. CDR3 size: 14 residues. Unmatched junction bases numbered 3, after V lost 1 base and J lost 5 bases. From germline, CDR1 is DFQATT and CDR2 SNEGSKA (reference sequence). The CDR3 coding sequence is TGCAGTGCTAGAGTGGGACTAGCCGACAATGAGCAGTTCTTC. Translating it yields CSARVGLADNEQFF.

This chain connects TRBV20-1 to TRBJ2-1, with D possibly TRBD2 on 5 matching bases. CDR1 and CDR2 from the germline V gene are DFQATT and SNEGSKA (reference sequence). This CDR3 has 12 residues. The V gene lost 5 bases and the J gene lost 5 bases, with 10 bases spanning the gap. The CDR3 here is CSAGGQNNEQFF. The CDR3, as DNA: TGCAGTGCTGGCGGGCAGAACAATGAGCAGTTCTTC.

On this clonotype itself: One base away lies a much larger clone, so this may be a sequencing read error. The chain joins TRBV12-3 or TRBV12-4 to TRBJ2-1; no reliable D call. The CDR3 has 14 residues. The V gene lost 5 bases and the J gene lost 3 bases, with 11 bases spanning the gap. CDR3 sequence reads: CASSLDGVYNEQFF. The CDR3 region has the DNA TGTGCCAGCAGTCTGGACGGAGTCTACAATGAGCAGTTCTTC.

The chain is built from TRBV28 and TRBJ2-7; the match to TRBD1 covers 8 bases. The ends lost 3 bases at V and 4 bases at J; junction bases unmatched: 8. Germline lookup yields CDR1 MDHEN and CDR2 SYDVKM. There are 15 residues in the CDR3. The DNA of the CDR3 is TGTGCCAGCAGTTTCCTAACAGGGGGGTTATACGAGCAGTACTTC. Amino acids: CASSFLTGGLYEQYF.

This clonotype was seen a handful of times. The rearrangement joins TRBV4-3 to TRBJ2-7; D gene uncertain. Trimming removed 1 base at V and 2 bases at J, with 9 bases between. Germline V gene data show CDR1 as LGHNA and CDR2 as YSLEER. This CDR3 spans 14 amino acids. The CDR3 region has the DNA TGCGCCAGCAGCCAAGGTGTGGGAACCTACGAGCAGTACTTC. Its protein product is CASSQGVGTYEQYF.

DNA of the CDR3: TGTGCCAGCAGTTTAGGGACTAGCGGGGGGACCTACAATGAGCAGTTCTTC. This sequence encodes CASSLGTSGGTYNEQFF. The chain joins TRBV28 to TRBJ2-1; 15 bases line up with TRBD2. The germline gives CDR1 MDHEN, CDR2 SYDVKM. This CDR3 region has 17 residues. V lost 2 bases and J lost 2; bases outside the gene matches: 1.

Many counts were recorded for this clonotype. The V gene is TRBV18, the J gene TRBJ2-7; 8 nucleotides align to TRBD1. The CDR3 loop spans 16 amino acids. V was pared by 1 base and J by 0 bases, with 5 bases of the junction left unmatched. The V gene's germline CDR1 is KGHSH and CDR2 LQKENI. CDR3 nucleotide sequence: TGTGCCAGCTCACCACGGACCGGGACAGGCTCCTACGAGCAGTACTTC. Amino acid sequence: CASSPRTGTGSYEQYF.

This clonotype was found a few times. The chain is built from TRBV2 and TRBJ2-3; no definite D call. Germline CDR1 SNHLY, CDR2 FYNNEI. The CDR3 covers 11 residues. The V gene lost 8 bases and the J gene lost 6 bases, with 9 bases spanning the gap. The CDR3 coding sequence is TGTGCCAGCCGTATGGGGGATACGCAGTATTTT. This encodes CASRMGDTQYF.

This clonotype has at least ten counts. The chain employs TRBV27 and TRBJ2-1; D possibly uses TRBD1 or TRBD2 (6 bases each). V dropped 2 bases and J dropped 6 bases, with 11 bases sitting between them. The CDR3 is 14 amino acids. Per germline, CDR1 MNHEY and CDR2 SMNVEV (reference sequence). CDR3 in DNA: TGTGCCAGCAGTTTAAGGGGGGCCGGCAATGAGCAGTTCTTC. Its translation: CASSLRGAGNEQFF.

This clonotype was counted many times. J is TRBJ2-1 and V is TRBV10-3; tentatively, D is TRBD1 (5 bases). The CDR3 has 14 amino acids. CDR1 is ENHRY and CDR2 is SYGVKD in the germline V gene. Trimming pared 1 base from V and 5 bases from J, leaving 9 bases between. The CDR3 spells CAISEFVRDNEQFF. Written as DNA, the CDR3 is TGTGCCATCAGTGAGTTTGTCAGGGACAATGAGCAGTTCTTC.

This chain uses TRBV7-9 with TRBJ2-7; tentative D call: TRBD1 (7 bases). The V end lost 8 bases, the J end lost 2 bases, and 16 bases lay between the germline ends. The germline V gene has CDR1 SEHNR and CDR2 FQNEAQ (reference sequence). This CDR3 is built from 14 residues. The CDR3 DNA follows: TGTGCCAGCGGGCGGGACAGCAAACCCTACGAGCAGTACTTC. The encoded protein is CASGRDSKPYEQYF.

Only a few counts were recorded for this clonotype. The chain recombines TRBV12-3 or TRBV12-4 with TRBJ2-3; D remains unclear. This CDR3 spans 13 amino acids. V shed 6 bases and J shed 2 bases, with 9 bases lying between them. CDR3 amino acids: CASSEGNTDTQYF. The CDR3 DNA reads TGTGCCAGCAGCGAAGGGAACACAGATACGCAGTATTTT.